These 14 T cell receptor beta chains originate from one sample sequenced in a study of PD-1 blockade in classical Hodgkin lymphoma. The assay was immunoSEQ multiplex PCR, and TCRdb's table has in-frame clones only and misses some. The data show 20,000 to 25,000 clones, 68% seen once. Relapses following autologous stem cell transplantation were seen in all patients, with brentuximab vedotin exposure varying. The material was peripheral blood mononuclear cells (PBMCs), obtained at baseline. The receptors come from a human donor with classical Hodgkin lymphoma.

This chain connects TRBV11-3 to TRBJ2-2; 10 bases are shared with TRBD1. After removal of 4 bases from V and 4 bases from J, the junction contained 3 bases not matched to a gene. Germline CDR1 reads SGHNT; CDR2 reads YENEEA. This CDR3 contains 15 residues. The CDR3 region has the DNA TGTGCCAGCAGCTCGGACAGGGGGGTCACCGGGGAGCTGTTTTTT. It yields the protein CASSSDRGVTGELFF.

J is TRBJ2-7 and V is TRBV7-2, with D perhaps matching TRBD1 or TRBD2 (5 bases each). CDR1 is SGHTA and CDR2 is FQGNSA in the germline V gene. There are 14 residues in the CDR3. The V and J ends lost 5 bases and 0 bases respectively, with 11 bases between them. The CDR3 is CASSQGRSSYEQYF. As DNA, the CDR3 is TGTGCCAGCAGCCAGGGACGGAGCTCCTACGAGCAGTACTTC.

This clone has a handful of counts. This rearrangement joins TRBV5-6 to TRBJ2-1; 7 positions agree with TRBD2. Germline V CDR1 and CDR2: SGHDT, YYEEEE. Trimming removed 4 bases from V and 7 bases from J; junction bases left unmatched: 17. The CDR3 is made up of 17 amino acids. This CDR3 is CASSRWGGLGSRNEQFF. CDR3 coding DNA: TGTGCCAGCAGCCGGTGGGGAGGACTAGGAAGTCGGAATGAGCAGTTCTTC.

The CDR3 bases are TGTGCCTGGAGTGTACGAAGGACAGGGCACTCTGGCTACACCTTC. It specifies CAWSVRRTGHSGYTF. This rearrangement joins TRBV30 to TRBJ1-2; 8 positions match TRBD1. Germline V gives CDR1 GTSNPN, CDR2 SVGIG (reference sequence). Losses at the gene ends were 0 bases for V and 7 bases for J; bases not matched to a gene: 10. The CDR3 has 15 residues.

The J gene is TRBJ2-1, the V gene TRBV6-6; D gene ambiguous. Looked up from germline, CDR1 is MNHNY and CDR2 is SVGAGI (reference sequence). This CDR3 comprises 10 residues. V lost 10 bases and J lost 7, with 8 bases in between. CDR3 in amino acids: CAISGNEQFF. The CDR3 nucleotides read TGTGCCATCTCTGGGAATGAGCAGTTCTTC.

The sample holds a few counts of this clone. The chain joins TRBV30 to TRBJ2-3; D gene uncertain. The V and J ends lost 0 bases and 3 bases respectively, with 7 bases between them. Germline V CDR1 and CDR2: GTSNPN, SVGIG (reference sequence). The CDR3 contains 13 residues. The CDR3 here is CAWSVRPTDTQYF. DNA of the CDR3: TGTGCCTGGAGTGTACGCCCTACAGATACGCAGTATTTT.

This chain uses TRBV28 with TRBJ1-6; 7 positions match TRBD1. Germline values: CDR1 MDHEN, CDR2 SYDVKM. With 5 bases clipped from V and 7 bases from J, the junction kept 5 bases outside the gene matches. This CDR3 is 14 amino acids long. The CDR3 spells CASSRQGGNSPLHF. The CDR3 coding sequence is TGTGCCAGCAGTAGACAGGGCGGGAATTCACCCCTCCACTTT.

This CDR3 reads CASSPKVGVGEQYF. CDR3 sequence (DNA): TGTGCCAGCTCACCAAAGGTCGGCGTCGGGGAGCAGTACTTC. The rearrangement uses TRBV18 and TRBJ2-7; D call uncertain. This CDR3 has 14 residues. CDR1 and CDR2 from the germline V gene are KGHSH and LQKENI. Between the trimmed V and J ends, which lost 2 bases and 7 bases, there was a span of 15 bases.

This clone has only a few counts. V usage is TRBV19 and J usage is TRBJ2-2; D not certain. Germline V CDR1 and CDR2: LNHDA, SQIVND (reference sequence). The CDR3 has 12 amino acids. V was shortened by 3 bases and J by 7 bases, with 6 bases between the two germline ends. In DNA form, the CDR3 reads TGTGCCAGTAGTATCGCCAACGGGGAGCTGTTTTTT. Protein sequence: CASSIANGELFF.

V is TRBV6-5 and J is TRBJ2-5; 10 bases match TRBD1. The germline V gene encodes CDR1 MNHEY and CDR2 SVGAGI. V lost 6 bases to trimming and J lost 2 bases; unmatched junction nucleotides: 6. The CDR3 is made up of 15 amino acids. The CDR3 protein is CASRQDRGRQETQYF. CDR3 in DNA: TGTGCCAGCAGGCAGGACAGGGGGAGACAAGAGACCCAGTACTTC.

There are a few counts of this clone. CDR3 in amino acids: CASSWASESTDTQYF. The CDR3, as DNA: TGTGCCAGCAGTTGGGCTAGCGAAAGCACAGATACGCAGTATTTT. This chain uses TRBV6-6 with TRBJ2-3; weak D call: TRBD2 (6 bases). V lost 4 bases, J lost 0 bases, and 11 bases lay in between. Germline V gene lookup returns CDR1 MNHNY and CDR2 SVGAGI (reference sequence). The CDR3 runs to 15 residues.

The chain employs TRBV19 and TRBJ1-1; perhaps TRBD1 as D (6 bases). V was pared by 6 bases and J by 0 bases, with 11 bases between. Germline CDR1 reads LNHDA; CDR2 reads SQIVND (reference sequence). The CDR3 is 14 amino acids. The DNA for the CDR3 is TGTGCCAGTAGGGAGGACAGAGTGAACACTGAAGCTTTCTTT. Its translation is CASREDRVNTEAFF.

The chain employs TRBV4-1 and TRBJ2-7, with TRBD1 identical over 7 bases. CDR1 is MGHRA, CDR2 YSYEKL, per germline. The CDR3 covers 16 residues. V shed 2 bases, J shed 3 bases, and the junction held 10 bases outside the gene matches. The CDR3 is CASSQPLRQGIYEQYF. The CDR3 nucleotides read TGCGCCAGCAGCCAACCCCTCAGACAGGGTATCTACGAGCAGTACTTC.

This rearrangement joins TRBV4-1 to TRBJ1-6; D gene unclear. The CDR3 is 16 residues long. Trimming left V 1 base short and J 4 bases short, with 11 bases between. Germline CDR1 and CDR2: MGHRA and YSYEKL. The DNA for the CDR3 is TGCGCCAGCAGCCAAGCTGCAGGCCAATATAATTCACCCCTCCACTTT. It specifies CASSQAAGQYNSPLHF.